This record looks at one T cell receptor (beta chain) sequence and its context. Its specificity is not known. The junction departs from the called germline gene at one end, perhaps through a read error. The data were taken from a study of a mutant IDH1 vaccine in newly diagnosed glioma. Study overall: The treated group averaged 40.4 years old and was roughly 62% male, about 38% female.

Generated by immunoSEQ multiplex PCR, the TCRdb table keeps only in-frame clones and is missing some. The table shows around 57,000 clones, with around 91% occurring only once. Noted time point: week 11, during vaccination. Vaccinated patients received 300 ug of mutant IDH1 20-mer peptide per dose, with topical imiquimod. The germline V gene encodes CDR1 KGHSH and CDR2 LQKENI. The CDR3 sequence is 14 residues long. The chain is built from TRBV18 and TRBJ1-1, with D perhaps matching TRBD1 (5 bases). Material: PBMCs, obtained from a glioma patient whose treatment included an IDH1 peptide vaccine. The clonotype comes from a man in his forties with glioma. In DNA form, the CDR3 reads TGTGCCAGCTCATCCCGGACTGGGGCCACTGAAGCTTCCTTT. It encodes CASSSRTGATEASF.